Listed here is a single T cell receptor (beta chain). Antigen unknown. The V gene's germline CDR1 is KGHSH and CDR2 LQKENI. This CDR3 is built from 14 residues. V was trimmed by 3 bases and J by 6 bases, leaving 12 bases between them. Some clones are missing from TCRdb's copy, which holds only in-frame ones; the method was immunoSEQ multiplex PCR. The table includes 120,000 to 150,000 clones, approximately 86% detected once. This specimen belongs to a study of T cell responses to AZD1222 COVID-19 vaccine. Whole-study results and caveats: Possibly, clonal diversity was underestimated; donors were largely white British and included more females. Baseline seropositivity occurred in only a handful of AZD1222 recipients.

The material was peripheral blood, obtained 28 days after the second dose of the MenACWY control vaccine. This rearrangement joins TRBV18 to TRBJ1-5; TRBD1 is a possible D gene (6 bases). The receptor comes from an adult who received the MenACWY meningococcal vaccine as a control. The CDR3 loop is CASSPQQGLQPQHF. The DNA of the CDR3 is TGTGCCAGCTCACCCCAACAGGGCCTTCAGCCCCAGCATTTT.